The 27 T cell receptor beta chains given below trace back to one sample, sequenced in a study of T cell changes during pregnancy in multiple sclerosis. Sequenced by immunoSEQ multiplex PCR; TCRdb stores in-frame clones only, minus some. The sample lists fewer than 40,000 clones, about nine tenths occurring once. The source was CD8+ T cells from peripheral blood mononuclear cells, collected after pregnancy. The receptors stem from a female donor with multiple sclerosis, enrolled in a pregnancy study.

The chain links TRBV6-1 to TRBJ2-5, with D possibly matching TRBD2 (5 bases). CDR1 MNHNS and CDR2 SASEGT come from the germline V gene. The CDR3 has 14 residues. V was trimmed by 5 bases and J by 3 bases, leaving 13 bases between them. For the CDR3, the DNA is TGTGCCAGCAGTCCCCGGACTCCCAAAGAGACCCAGTACTTC. Amino acids: CASSPRTPKETQYF.

The chain recombines TRBV11-3 with TRBJ2-5; TRBD1 agrees at 9 bases. The CDR3 consists of 14 residues. Germline V gene sequence: CDR1 SGHNT, CDR2 YENEEA. J gave up 2 bases and V 3 bases, and 1 base lay outside the gene matches. The DNA for the CDR3 is TGTGCCAGCAGCTTGGGACAGGGACAAGAGACCCAGTACTTC. Translating it yields CASSLGQGQETQYF.

The count of this clone is one. This chain links TRBV6-1 with TRBJ2-3, with TRBD2 matching over 10 bases. The CDR3 runs to 16 residues. CDR1 and CDR2 from the germline V gene are MNHNS and SASEGT. V gave up 3 bases and J gave up 5 bases; unmatched junction bases: 8. The CDR3 sequence is CASSDPSGGSLDTQYF. CDR3 nucleotide sequence: TGTGCCAGCAGTGACCCTAGCGGGGGATCCCTAGATACGCAGTATTTT.

The chain uses TRBV6-5 and TRBJ1-1; possible D gene TRBD1, 6 bases. Trimming cost V 6 bases and J 8 bases, with 16 bases left between them. This CDR3 has 13 amino acids. CDR1 and CDR2 (germline): MNHEY, SVGAGI. The CDR3 spells CASRPDSLKEAFF. The CDR3 DNA reads TGTGCCAGCAGACCGGACAGCCTAAAGGAAGCTTTCTTT.

The chain has TRBV7-3 and TRBJ2-5; a weak D match, TRBD2 (7 bases). Germline values: CDR1 SGHTA, CDR2 FQGTGA. The CDR3 runs to 15 residues. Trimming pared 2 bases from V and 2 bases from J, leaving 12 bases between. CDR3 bases: TGTGCCAGCAGCTTAGGCGGGGGCCCTCAAGAGACCCAGTACTTC. Protein product: CASSLGGGPQETQYF.

The chain couples TRBV19 to TRBJ1-2; 8 positions match TRBD1. This CDR3 region has 13 residues. From germline, CDR1 is LNHDA and CDR2 SQIVND (reference sequence). Trimming took 7 bases from V and 3 from J; bases not matched to a gene: 4. The CDR3 sequence is CASKTGEYYGYTF. The CDR3, as DNA: TGTGCCAGTAAGACAGGGGAATACTATGGCTACACCTTC. Filled out from reference TRBV19 and TRBJ1-2, the complete variable domain reads DGGITQSPKYLFRKEGQNVTLSCEQNLNHDAMYWYRQDPGQGLRLIYYSQIVNDFQKGDIAEGYSVSREKKESFPLTVTSAQKNPTAFYLCASKTGEYYGYTFGSGTRLTVV.

This clone was seen once. The chain has TRBV7-9 and TRBJ2-7; D perhaps matches TRBD1 (6 bases). The CDR3 runs 15 residues. Germline lookup yields CDR1 SEHNR and CDR2 FQNEAQ (reference sequence). The germline V and J ends were trimmed by 2 bases and 3 bases, with 14 bases remaining between them. In DNA form, the CDR3 reads TGTGCCAGCAGCTTATCGGTCCAGGGGAGCTACGAGCAGTACTTC. Its translation is CASSLSVQGSYEQYF.

V usage is TRBV7-6 and J usage is TRBJ1-1; TRBD1 matches 12 bases. The CDR3 has 16 residues. The germline V gene encodes CDR1 SGHVS and CDR2 FNYEAQ. V gave up 5 bases and J gave up 5 bases; unmatched junction bases: 9. This CDR3 reads CASSPGTGGALTEAFF. The CDR3 DNA is TGTGCCAGCAGCCCCGGGACAGGGGGCGCGTTGACTGAAGCTTTCTTT.

The genes are TRBV25-1 and TRBJ1-1; D perhaps matches TRBD1 (5 bases). V was clipped by 3 bases and J by 3 bases, with 14 bases between them. The germline V gene encodes CDR1 MGHDK and CDR2 SYGVNS. The CDR3 has 15 amino acids. CDR3 nucleotides: TGTGCCAGCAGTGAGTTCTTCGCGGGGGACACTGAAGCTTTCTTT. Its translation: CASSEFFAGDTEAFF.

The V call is TRBV9, the J call TRBJ2-7; a possible D gene is TRBD1 (5 bases). The germline V gene has CDR1 SGDLS and CDR2 YYNGEE. The CDR3 runs to 16 residues. V lost 1 base to trimming and J lost 0 bases, with 14 bases between them. The CDR3 bases are TGTGCCAGCAGCGTAAGTAAGGGTGACAGCTCCTACGAGCAGTACTTC. Its translation is CASSVSKGDSSYEQYF.

This clone has a handful of counts. The rearrangement links TRBV6-4 to TRBJ2-3; possible D gene TRBD1, 6 bases. The CDR3 spans 14 residues. In germline, CDR1 is MRHNA, CDR2 SNTAGT. Trimming cost V 2 bases and J 2 bases, with 8 bases left between them. In nucleotides, the CDR3 is TGTGCCAGCAGTGACGGACAGACCACAGATACGCAGTATTTT. It specifies CASSDGQTTDTQYF.

This clone is classed as medium-sized. The chain is built from TRBV21-1 and TRBJ1-2; the DNA was not used to check the table's D call, TRBD1. TRBV21-1 is a documented pseudogene. This CDR3 region has 14 residues. CDR3 loop: CASSNTQGKYGYTF. The CDR3 DNA is TGTGCCAGCAGCAACACACAGGGGAAGTATGGCTACACCTTC.

This clone was counted once. This chain joins TRBV19 and TRBJ2-7; the match to TRBD2 covers 9 bases. The germline gives CDR1 LNHDA, CDR2 SQIVND (reference sequence). CDR3 length: 14 amino acids. V shed 7 bases, J shed 5 bases, and the junction held 9 bases outside the gene matches. CDR3 DNA: TGTGCCAGTAACCCGGGACTAGCTAGCCACGAGCAGTACTTC. Its protein product is CASNPGLASHEQYF.

In this sample, this clone turned up once. The chain combines TRBV7-6 with TRBJ1-1; 7 positions agree with TRBD1. CDR1 SGHVS and CDR2 FNYEAQ come from the germline V gene. This CDR3 is 15 amino acids long. Trimming at V came to 5 bases and at J to 6 bases, leaving 12 bases not matched to a gene. DNA for the CDR3: TGTGCCAGCAGCAGAGCCCCAGGGGGAGTTTCTGAAGCTTTCTTT. Residues: CASSRAPGGVSEAFF.

The DNA of the CDR3 is TGTGCCAGCAGTCCCATATTCGGACAGGGACATAATGAAAAACTGTTTTTT. It specifies CASSPIFGQGHNEKLFF. The rearrangement links TRBV27 to TRBJ1-4; TRBD1 aligns across 8 bases. This CDR3 comprises 17 residues. From germline, CDR1 is MNHEY and CDR2 SMNVEV (reference sequence). V was clipped by 5 bases and J by 4 bases; unmatched bases: 12.

This chain links TRBV27 with TRBJ2-1; TRBD1 matches at 7 bases. With V trimmed by 3 bases and J by 0 bases, 8 bases remained unmatched. The germline CDR1 and CDR2 sequences are MNHEY and SMNVEV (reference sequence). This CDR3 comprises 17 residues. The CDR3 region is CASSFLTGPSSYNEQFF. Here the CDR3 DNA reads TGTGCCAGCAGTTTCTTGACAGGGCCCAGCTCCTACAATGAGCAGTTCTTC.

This rearrangement joins TRBV4-2 to TRBJ1-2, with 9 bases matching TRBD1. Germline CDR1 reads LGHNA; CDR2 reads YNFKEQ. V shed 5 bases, J shed 2 bases, and the junction held 9 bases outside the gene matches. This CDR3 has 16 residues. CDR3: CASSEFWTGENYGYTF. The CDR3 DNA reads TGTGCCAGCAGCGAATTTTGGACAGGGGAGAACTATGGCTACACCTTC.

This clone is a singleton in its sample. This chain links TRBV9 with TRBJ2-7, with 8 positions matching TRBD1. After removal of 3 bases from V and 6 bases from J, the junction contained 2 bases not matched to a gene. The CDR3 consists of 12 residues. CDR1 and CDR2 (germline): SGDLS, YYNGEE. The CDR3 DNA reads as TGTGCCAGCAGCGGAACAGGGGGCGAGCAGTACTTC. Its translation: CASSGTGGEQYF. Full variable domain (outside the CDR3, taken from reference TRBV9 and TRBJ2-7): DSGVTQTPKHLITATGQRVTLRCSPRSGDLSVYWYQQSLDQGLQFLIQYYNGEERAKGNILERFSAQQFPDLHSELNLSSLELGDSALYFCASSGTGGEQYFGPGTRLTVT.

The V call is TRBV15, the J call TRBJ1-1; D remains ambiguous. Trimming removed 8 bases at V and 1 base at J, with 11 bases between. CDR3 size: 13 residues. Germline V lookup: CDR1 LNHNV, CDR2 YYDKDF (reference sequence). CDR3 nucleotides: TGTGCCACCGGTCCGACTGAGAACACTGAAGCTTTCTTT. Amino acid sequence: CATGPTENTEAFF. The full variable domain, rest sourced from reference TRBV15 and TRBJ1-1, is DAMVIQNPRYQVTQFGKPVTLSCSQTLNHNVMYWYQQKSSQAPKLLFHYYDKDFNNEADTPDNFQSRRPNTSFCFLDIRSPGLGDTAMYLCATGPTENTEAFFGQGTRLTVV.

The chain uses TRBV7-6 and TRBJ2-5, with a possible D match to TRBD2 (6 bases). Germline CDR1 is SGHVS and CDR2 is FNYEAQ. This CDR3 spans 15 amino acids. The ends were cut back, 2 bases at V and 4 bases at J, with 14 bases in the middle. In DNA, the CDR3 is TGTGCCAGCAGCTTAAGAACGGGGGTTGTAGAGACCCAGTACTTC. This encodes CASSLRTGVVETQYF.

The rearrangement links TRBV9 to TRBJ2-6; TRBD2 is a possible D gene (6 bases). The ends were cut back, 1 base at V and 0 bases at J, with 11 bases in the middle. The CDR3 covers 17 residues. Germline V gene data show CDR1 as SGDLS and CDR2 as YYNGEE. This CDR3 reads CASSVRMGGSGANVLTF. DNA of the CDR3: TGTGCCAGCAGCGTAAGAATGGGGGGCTCTGGGGCCAACGTCCTGACTTTC.

The chain employs TRBV2 and TRBJ1-3, with D possibly being TRBD1 (6 bases). V dropped 6 bases and J dropped 0 bases, with 12 bases sitting between them. CDR1 SNHLY and CDR2 FYNNEI come from the germline V gene. The CDR3 is 15 amino acids. The CDR3 DNA reads as TGTGCCAGCAGAGCATGGACAGCCTCTGGAAACACCATATATTTT. Translating it yields CASRAWTASGNTIYF.

The V gene is TRBV4-1, the J gene TRBJ1-5; D unresolved. The CDR3 covers 13 residues. V shed 3 bases and J shed 5 bases, with 8 bases lying between them. The germline gives CDR1 MGHRA, CDR2 YSYEKL. The DNA of the CDR3 is TGCGCCAGCAGCCACTACTCGGATCAGCCCCAGCATTTT. Translation: CASSHYSDQPQHF.

This sequence joins TRBV9 and TRBJ2-7, with a tentative D call TRBD2 (5 bases). V was trimmed by 3 bases and J by 4 bases, leaving 11 bases between them. Germline CDR1 SGDLS, CDR2 YYNGEE. CDR3 size: 13 residues. The CDR3 is CASSGRETYEQYF. The CDR3 DNA reads TGTGCCAGCAGCGGACGGGAAACTTACGAGCAGTACTTC.

V gene TRBV9 combines with J gene TRBJ1-1; perhaps TRBD1 as D (5 bases). The CDR3 is 16 amino acids. The V end lost 4 bases, the J end lost 0 bases, and 16 bases lay between the germline ends. Germline CDR1 SGDLS, CDR2 YYNGEE. CDR3 sequence reads: CASSTQPSGMNTEAFF. In nucleotides, the CDR3 is TGTGCCAGCAGCACACAACCCTCAGGGATGAACACTGAAGCTTTCTTT.

This chain links TRBV7-2 with TRBJ2-7; weak D call: TRBD1 (7 bases). Germline V gene sequence: CDR1 SGHTA, CDR2 FQGNSA. The CDR3 consists of 12 residues. V was trimmed by 6 bases and J by 9 bases, leaving 15 bases between them. CDR3 protein: CASSSEGARQYF. The DNA for the CDR3 is TGTGCCAGCAGTTCGGAGGGGGCGCGGCAGTACTTC.

The rearrangement joins TRBV6-5 to TRBJ1-1; D not resolved. Germline V lookup: CDR1 MNHEY, CDR2 SVGAGI. CDR3 size: 13 residues. Trimming took 8 bases from V and 1 from J, leaving 11 bases between them. The CDR3 bases are TGTGCCAGCCAGTCCACACCGAACACTGAAGCTTTCTTT. Translating gives CASQSTPNTEAFF.